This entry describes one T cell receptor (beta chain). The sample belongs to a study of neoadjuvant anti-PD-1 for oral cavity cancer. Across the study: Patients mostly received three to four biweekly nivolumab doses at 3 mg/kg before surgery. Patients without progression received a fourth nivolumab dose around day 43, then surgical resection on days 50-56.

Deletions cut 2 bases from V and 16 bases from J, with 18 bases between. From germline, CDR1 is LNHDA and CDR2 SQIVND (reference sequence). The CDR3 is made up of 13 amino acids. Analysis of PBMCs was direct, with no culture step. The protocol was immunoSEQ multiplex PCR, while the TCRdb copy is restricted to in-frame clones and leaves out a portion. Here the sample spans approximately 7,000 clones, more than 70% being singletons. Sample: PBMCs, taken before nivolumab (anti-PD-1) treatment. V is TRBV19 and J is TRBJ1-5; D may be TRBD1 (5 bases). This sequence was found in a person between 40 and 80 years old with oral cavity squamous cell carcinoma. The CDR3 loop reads CASSINGAASYHF. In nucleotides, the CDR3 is TGTGCCAGTAGTATAAATGGGGCAGCCTCCTACCATTTT.